The 3 T cell receptor beta chains in this list originate from one sample, sequenced in a study of T cells in Graves' hyperthyroidism and ophthalmopathy. The CDR3 regions of TCR beta were amplified from RNA transcripts. The HTBI set primed first-round TCR CDR3 RT-PCR. TCRdb redid the calling of the multiplex PCR reads with MiXCR, one entry per CDR3 protein. The sample holds around 420,000 distinct CDR3 sequences; approximately 15% are singletons and the top ten take roughly an eighth. The sample was blood. The origin of the receptors is a woman under 30 with Graves' hyperthyroidism.

This clonotype was seen at least ten times. The CDR3: CASSLVGIRSGNEQFF. In DNA form, the CDR3 reads TGTGCCAGCAGCCTCGTCGGGATTCGTTCGGGCAATGAGCAGTTCTTC. The V gene is TRBV7-9, the J gene TRBJ2-1; TRBD2 is a possible D gene (5 bases). CDR1 and CDR2 (germline): SEHNR, FQNEAQ (reference sequence). V shed 5 bases and J shed 6 bases, with 20 bases lying between them. This CDR3 is built from 16 residues. Based on the CDR3 plus reference TRBV7-9 and TRBJ2-1, the full variable domain is DTGVSQNPRHKITKRGQNVTFRCDPISEHNRLYWYRQTLGQGPEFLTYFQNEAQLEKSRLLSDRFSAERPKGSFSTLEIQRTEQGDSAMYLCASSLVGIRSGNEQFFGPGTRLTVL.

There are many counts of this clonotype. V gene TRBV10-3 combines with J gene TRBJ1-5, with 8 bases aligning to TRBD1. V lost 0 bases to trimming and J lost 1 base; unmatched junction nucleotides: 2. The CDR3 has 16 residues. The germline CDR1 and CDR2 sequences are ENHRY and SYGVKD. CDR3 nucleotides: TGTGCCATCAGTGAGTCCAGGGGGCCCAGCAATCAGCCCCAGCATTTT. Encoded protein: CAISESRGPSNQPQHF.

By share of the sample, this clonotype is medium-sized. The genes are TRBV20-1 and TRBJ2-1; the D call may be TRBD1 or TRBD2 (5 bases each). The CDR3 consists of 15 residues. The germline V gene has CDR1 DFQATT and CDR2 SNEGSKA (reference sequence). Deletions cut 4 bases from V and 4 bases from J, with 17 bases between. The CDR3 reads CSATGRNRGYNEQFF. DNA for the CDR3: TGCAGTGCTACGGGGCGGAACCGAGGGTACAATGAGCAGTTCTTC.